One sample yielded the 9 T cell receptor beta chains listed below, sequenced in a study of blood T cells in healthy people across ages. Primed by a sample-barcoded 5' primer and a J-beta primer mix, a second PCR proceeded for about 7 to 11 cycles. TCRdb re-analysed the 5' RACE reads in MiXCR, keeping a single row per CDR3 protein. Of about 1.5 million distinct CDR3 sequences in the sample, roughly 45% are singletons; the top ten hold roughly 7.9%. The source material was blood. The receptors derive from a woman between 18 and 29 years old in good health.

This chain links TRBV10-3 with TRBJ1-2; maybe TRBD1 (5 bases). The CDR3 sequence is 14 residues long. The V end was cut by 2 bases, the J end by 8 bases, with 15 bases between. The germline V gene has CDR1 ENHRY and CDR2 SYGVKD. The CDR3 DNA is TGTGCCATCAGTGAGCCGGGACCGGGGGAAGGCTACACCTTC. This gives the protein CAISEPGPGEGYTF.

In its sample, this clonotype was seen many times. The J gene is TRBJ2-3, the V gene TRBV11-2; D might be TRBD1 or TRBD2, each matching 5 bases. The CDR3 is 14 amino acids. Germline V gives CDR1 SGHAT, CDR2 FQNNGV. The V end lost 5 bases, the J end lost 5 bases, and 14 bases lay between the germline ends. The CDR3: CASSADLGGDTQYF. In DNA, the CDR3 is TGTGCCAGCAGCGCCGACCTTGGGGGAGATACGCAGTATTTT.

The gene calls are TRBV20-1 and TRBJ2-5; D may be TRBD2 (6 bases). CDR3 length: 14 residues. V lost 2 bases, J lost 1 base, and 11 bases lay in between. The germline CDR1 and CDR2 sequences are DFQATT and SNEGSKA (reference sequence). CDR3 nucleotide sequence: TGCAGTGCTAGATCGGGGGTAATCCAAGAGACCCAGTACTTC. Its protein is CSARSGVIQETQYF.

This clonotype came up a few times. The V call is TRBV12-3 or TRBV12-4, the J call TRBJ2-1; no clear D. Trimming shortened V by 2 bases and J by 8 bases, and 10 bases separated the two germline ends. The CDR3 is made up of 13 amino acids. CDR3 sequence: CASSLSAIHEQFF. In DNA, the CDR3 is TGTGCCAGCAGTTTATCAGCGATCCATGAGCAGTTCTTC.

The chain couples TRBV12-3 or TRBV12-4 to TRBJ2-7, with D possibly TRBD2 on 6 matching bases. The CDR3 has 14 residues. Trimming removed 5 bases from V and 2 bases from J, with 13 bases in between. CDR3 DNA: TGTGCCAGCAGTCCGGCGGGGTCCACCTACGAGCAGTACTTC. Translated, it gives CASSPAGSTYEQYF.

CDR3 sequence reads: CANRLGLVSYEQYF. CDR3 DNA: TGCGCCAATCGACTTGGGCTAGTCTCCTACGAGCAGTACTTC. J is TRBJ2-5 and V is TRBV5-1, with D unclear. TRBJ2-7 matches the DNA end more closely, so the J call is doubtful. CDR3 length: 14 amino acids. Germline V lookup: CDR1 SGHRS, CDR2 YFSETQ.

This clonotype showed up just a few times. V gene TRBV2 combines with J gene TRBJ2-7; no clear D gene. The V and J ends lost 3 bases and 0 bases respectively, with 6 bases between them. This CDR3 is 13 amino acids long. CDR1 and CDR2 (germline): SNHLY, FYNNEI. CDR3 region: CASSEVISYEQYF. The CDR3 DNA is TGTGCCAGCAGTGAGGTTATCTCCTACGAGCAGTACTTC.

This clonotype was observed a few times. The chain employs TRBV27 and TRBJ1-2, with D possibly TRBD1 on 6 matching bases. Deletions cut 2 bases from V and 0 bases from J, with 10 bases between. From germline, CDR1 is MNHEY and CDR2 SMNVEV (reference sequence). The CDR3 contains 15 residues. This chain's CDR3 is CASSLRGEANYGYTF. The CDR3 coding sequence is TGTGCCAGCAGTTTAAGGGGGGAGGCTAACTATGGCTACACCTTC.

This clonotype was seen only a few times. In nucleotides, the CDR3 is TGTGCCAGTAGTAGGATCTACACCGGGACAAGCTATGGCTACACCTTC. Translation gives CASSRIYTGTSYGYTF. The gene calls are TRBV19 and TRBJ1-2; weak D call: TRBD1 (6 bases). The length of the CDR3 is 16 residues. Trimming removed 4 bases at V and 4 bases at J, with 19 bases between. Germline loops: CDR1 LNHDA, CDR2 SQIVND (reference sequence).